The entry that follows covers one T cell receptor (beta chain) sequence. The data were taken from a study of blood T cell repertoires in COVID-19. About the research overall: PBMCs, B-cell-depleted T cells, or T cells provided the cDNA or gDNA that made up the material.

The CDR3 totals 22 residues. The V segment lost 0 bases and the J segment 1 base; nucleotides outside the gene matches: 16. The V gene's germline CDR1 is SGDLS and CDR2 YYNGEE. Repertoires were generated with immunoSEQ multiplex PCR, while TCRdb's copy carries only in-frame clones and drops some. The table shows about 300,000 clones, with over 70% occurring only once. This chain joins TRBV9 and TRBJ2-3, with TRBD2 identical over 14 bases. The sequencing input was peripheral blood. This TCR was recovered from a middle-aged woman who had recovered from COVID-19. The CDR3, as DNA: TGTGCCAGCAGCGTAGCTACCCCCTCCGGGACTAGCGGGGGATATGGCACAGATACGCAGTATTTT. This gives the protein CASSVATPSGTSGGYGTDTQYF.